Sequencing of this TCR beta chain was carried out in a study of cytomegalovirus exposure and HLA in healthy donors. PCR amplification relied on 60 Vbeta primers (plus 13 Jbeta primers). Only in-frame clones appear in the TCRdb table, and some are missing; sequencing was by immunoSEQ multiplex PCR. This sample's clone table lists 110,000 to 150,000 clones. CDR1 is LGHNA and CDR2 is YNFKEQ in the germline V gene. Losses at the gene ends were 2 bases for V and 6 bases for J; bases not matched to a gene: 12. The CDR3 covers 16 residues. J is TRBJ1-1 and V is TRBV4-2, with 7 bases fitting TRBD1. Specimen: PBMCs. The sequence was obtained from a male donor in good health and CMV-seronegative. The CDR3 here is CASSQTTLTGKAEAFF. In DNA, the CDR3 is TGTGCCAGCAGCCAAACTACCTTGACAGGGAAGGCTGAAGCTTTCTTT.